This T cell receptor (beta chain) was sequenced for a study of cytomegalovirus exposure and HLA in healthy donors (dated by TCRdb to about 2017). Study-wide context: An earlier analysis of about 560 of the donors reported over 250 Gb of sequence data and around 120 million unique TCR beta sequences obtained from approximately 180 million T cells. An early release that covered about 640 HLA-typed donors contained approximately 290 gigabases of sequencing data and tens of millions of unique TCR sequences. Of the approximately 400 genotyped donors, roughly 80% were placed in the genetic ancestry cluster associated with self-reported Caucasian donors. The study was designed to test whether signatures of past pathogen exposure could be identified by cataloging public T cell receptors. The T cell repertoires of 666 subjects were profiled by immunosequencing and related to cytomegalovirus serostatus. In addition to the first cohort of 650 to 750 subjects, a separate validation cohort of under 150 different subjects was used. To predict cytomegalovirus infection status, the study brought together high-throughput TCR immunosequencing, statistical association of individual TCRs with disease status, and machine learning. A later analysis re-examined previously published TCR beta repertoires from about 700 donors and added high-resolution HLA genotyping to investigate patterns of TCR occurrence. The later analysis used no new phenotypic data to find candidate immune exposures, relying instead on TCR beta sequences and their occurrence across donors. An earlier analysis of around 640 of the donors used high-throughput TCR beta sequencing to judge whether each TCR beta V gene segment behaved as functional or pseudogenic. Alongside the repertoire data, information on donor age, sex, ethnicity and CMV serostatus was compiled. In a later genetic analysis, genome-wide SNP genotypes for about three fifths of the roughly 670 donors were used, and that subset was treated as a discovery cohort. All discovery cohort repertoires had been generated on a single sequencing platform. Both class I and class II loci were covered by HLA typing, at four-digit resolution. The number of typed donors differed by locus: about 620-640 for A, B, C, DRB1 and DQB1; about 520 for DQA1; 600 to 610 for DPA1; and about 470 for DPB1. Four to six DR-DQ haplotypes were handled as single units for association and clustering, since linkage in the cohort was strong. Among 300 to 500 genotyped donors of the cohort, an average of around 250,000 unique TCR beta nucleotide sequences was sequenced per donor, of which about 19% were non-productive.

The cohort was made up of about 610 healthy bone marrow donors. At the time of sampling, all cohort members were nominally healthy, though unrecorded immune exposures were likely present. The donor was CMV seropositive and belonged to the group of 270 or so seropositive cohort members. Each donor provided a peripheral blood sample, and peripheral blood mononuclear cells were used for TCR beta sequencing. The Qiagen DNeasy Blood Extraction Kit was used to extract genomic DNA from the blood cell samples. Findings and caveats that apply to the study as a whole: According to the authors, the approach could potentially be generalized to other disease states and immunological phenotypes. A further reported finding was that TCR beta sequences accurately predicted the HLA-A and HLA-B alleles for most subjects in the first cohort. Correlated functional status among segregating V segments might reflect linkage disequilibrium, but an unknown experimental factor could not be ruled out. The only immune exposure information available for the cohort was CMV serostatus. In a later analysis, HLA-associated TCR beta chains were found to be more clonally expanded and to have lower generation probabilities than equally common non-associated chains. Most CMV-associated TCR beta chains appeared to be HLA-restricted in a later analysis, and the HLA associations seemed to be driven largely by CMV exposure. Seventeen rarely observed V segments, including chromosome 9 orphons, were excluded from the earlier analysis of about 600 of the donors because counts were too low. The cohort was sequenced for TCR beta chains only, and without alpha or paired-chain data the features that could be detected were limited. Presence/absence analyses assumed roughly uniform sequencing depth across donors, an assumption that may not hold. In a later analysis, the rate of TCR association differed among HLA loci, with DRB1 alleles having the most associated TCRs and HLA-C alleles having the fewest. Because HLA typing was unavailable for some donors at each locus, only the typed subset was used in association tests. In the study, 150 to 200 TCR beta chains were listed as associated with cytomegalovirus. At a false discovery rate of 0.05, a later analysis linked about 17,000 TCR beta sequences to specific HLA alleles. Across donors, most TCR sequences were observed very rarely, whereas some public TCRs were present in many individuals. Some IMGT-functional V segments, including TRBV6-2 and TRBV6-3, could not be told apart with the 87-base-pair reads, so those segments were excluded. When HLA alleles, especially DR and DQ, strongly co-occurred, TCR associations were difficult to assign to individual alleles. Several of the top co-occurrence clusters appeared to be linked to parvovirus B19, influenza, CMV and Epstein-Barr virus, according to a later analysis. A later genetic analysis reported fewer N-insertions in productive TCRs among donors in an Asian-associated ancestry cluster than the roughly 700-donor mean. V-gene and J-gene trimming of TCR beta chains was associated with a missense DCLRE1C variant in a later genetic analysis, and the association was replicated in an independent cohort. In both the original and validation cohorts, the classifier was reported to diagnose cytomegalovirus status with high specificity and sensitivity. A cluster of highly shared sequence variants was judged likely to be a technical artifact of the sequencing pipeline. A few of the identified cytomegalovirus-associated TCR beta chains were confirmed in vitro to be specific for cytomegalovirus antigens. In an earlier analysis of around 600 of the donors, most TCR beta V segments were observed in productive rearrangements about 90% or about 30% of the time, broadly matching IMGT annotations.

CDR1 LNHDA and CDR2 SQIVND were looked up in the germline V gene (reference sequence). The CDR3 has 16 amino acids, counting the end cysteine and phenylalanine. Solely the CDR3 DNA is kept, with 48 bases framed from the first base. Trimming takes 5 bases off V and 2 bases off J; junction bases not matched to a gene: 5. To note about this clone: It has no known antigen specificity. Base quality data are lacking; no much larger clone is found one base away.

The library was prepared using the immunoSEQ multiplex PCR assay. For the multiplex PCR, a mixture combining 60 forward primers for TCR Vbeta segments and 13 reverse primers for TCR Jbeta segments was used. The CDR3 region of rearranged TCR beta genes was amplified from genomic DNA with a multiplex PCR assay. Amplified TCR beta libraries were sequenced as 87-base-pair reads on the Illumina HiSeq System. In the source study's methods: Across the 500 to 700 repertoires, a later analysis counted approximately 75 million unique TCR beta chains, 9.5 million to 13 million of which were shared by at least two donors. Raw reads were error-corrected and collapsed into unique sequences by a nearest-neighbor algorithm in which closely related sequences were merged to remove PCR and sequencing errors. V, D and J gene segments were assigned by aligning CDR3 sequences to IMGT reference sequences. For a sequence to be retained, a match of at least six nucleotides was required to both a V gene segment and a J gene segment. Rearrangements were classified as productive when the CDR3 lacked stop codons and remained in frame with V and J, and all other rearrangements were classified as non-productive. CDR3 was defined according to IMGT convention as the region running from the second conserved V-encoded cysteine to the conserved J-encoded phenylalanine. Sequences without an unambiguous match to a single V gene segment were excluded from the earlier analysis of 450 to 650 of the donors. An earlier analysis of fewer than 750 of the donors classified V segments as functional when productive rearrangements were above 56.7% and as segregating when the standard deviation between donors was above 5%. A statistical classification framework was developed to diagnose cytomegalovirus status using the catalog of TCR beta chain sequences. V and J gene assignment, in a later analysis, came from comparing TCR nucleotide sequences with IMGT/GENE-DB human TR gene sequences. Using the TCRdist pipeline, a later analysis assigned CDR3 sequences along with most-parsimonious VDJ recombination scenarios. In a later analysis, every TCR beta chain was defined by the combination of its CDR3 amino acid sequence and its V-gene family, and reads without a unique V-gene family were dropped. As a way to deal with suspected cross-contamination and a sequencing artifact, a later analysis dropped 450 to 700 nucleotide sequences that were highly shared and had low generation probability. For each public chain, a later analysis derived a clonal expansion index from normalized ranks of inferred template counts within each repertoire. Generation probabilities in a later analysis came from a VDJ recombination model fitted to out-of-frame rearrangements, and those results were checked against IGoR. Hypergeometric tests were used in a later analysis to score TCR-TCR, TCR-HLA and TCR-CMV co-occurrence, with a repertoire-size bias correction applied to the TCR pairs. To estimate false discovery rates, a later analysis permuted the HLA or CMV assignments 20 times. In a later analysis, co-occurring TCRs were grouped using DBSCAN, and TCRdist sequence similarity was added for clustering within HLA-allele-positive subsets. Co-occurrence clustering excluded repertoires with fewer than 30,000 or more than 120,000 public chains, plus five with anomalous nucleotide sharing. Drawn from immuneACCESS, this table holds only the in-frame rearrangements with V and J called that TCRdb kept. Clones are partly lost; checked studies trace under half to an unresolved V gene and leave the rest unexplained. V, J and clone size are those of that table, while D and trimming were read from the DNA. Within this sample are 80,000 or so clones, with 70% to 85% of them counted one time only. The ten largest clones represent roughly 3% of the sample.

The specimen sequenced was PBMCs. The clonotype was recovered from a middle-aged man in good health and CMV-seropositive. Here the chain combines TRBV19 and TRBJ1-6, and 8 junctional nucleotides match TRBD1. The DNA is TGTGCCAGTAGTTGGGCAGGGGGCGCCTATAATTCACCCCTCCACTTT. Its translation reads: CASSWAGGAYNSPLHF. Extended through the reference TRBV19 and TRBJ1-6 proteins, this CDR3 yields the full variable domain: DGGITQSPKYLFRKEGQNVTLSCEQNLNHDAMYWYRQDPGQGLRLIYYSQIVNDFQKGDIAEGYSVSREKKESFPLTVTSAQKNPTAFYLCASSWAGGAYNSPLHFGNGTRLTVT.